This TCR beta chain was found in a study of T-cell reconstitution after alpha-beta-depleted transplantation in children. A TCRbeta library incorporating unique molecular identifiers was prepared. MiXCR, run by TCRdb on the PCR reads, gives a single entry per CDR3 protein. This sample has fewer than 120,000 distinct CDR3 sequences, with approximately 10% found just once. Germline CDR1 LGHNA, CDR2 YSLEER. The CDR3 sequence is 15 residues long. The V end was cut by 4 bases, the J end by 5 bases, with 14 bases between. The V gene is TRBV4-3, the J gene TRBJ1-4; D gene uncertain. This material consisted of PBMCs from the stem cell graft donor, taken from the stem cell graft. This receptor was identified in a human donor who donated a stem cell graft to a child with acute lymphoblastic leukemia. CDR3 DNA: TGCGCCAGCAGCCGGCTCCAGAGAGAGAATGAAAAACTGTTTTTT. This codes for CASSRLQRENEKLFF.